This T cell receptor (beta chain) was captured in a study of blood T cell repertoires in COVID-19. Background on the study: From T cells, B-cell-depleted T cells, or PBMCs came the material, which was cDNA or gDNA.

This CDR3 spans 15 amino acids. Germline CDR1 is LGHDT and CDR2 is YNNKEL (reference sequence). With 5 bases clipped from V and 4 bases from J, the junction kept 10 bases outside the gene matches. Authors' processing steps: Quantification of nucleated cells was approximated via reference gene primer amplification. The data were produced by immunoSEQ multiplex PCR, yet TCRdb's version contains in-frame clones alone and is incomplete. The D gene and trimming were derived from the DNA, and the V and J assignments and clone size from that table. The table lists under 250,000 clones, roughly 87% of them singletons.

Sequencing input: peripheral blood. This chain joins TRBV3-1 (or the pseudogene TRBV3-2) and TRBJ2-7, with 8 positions matching TRBD2. The receptor was derived from a man aged 18 to 35 with active or convalescent COVID-19. CDR3 nucleotides: TGTGCCAGCAGCTTACACGGGGGGGCGGCTTACGAGCAGTACTTC. This sequence encodes CASSLHGGAAYEQYF.